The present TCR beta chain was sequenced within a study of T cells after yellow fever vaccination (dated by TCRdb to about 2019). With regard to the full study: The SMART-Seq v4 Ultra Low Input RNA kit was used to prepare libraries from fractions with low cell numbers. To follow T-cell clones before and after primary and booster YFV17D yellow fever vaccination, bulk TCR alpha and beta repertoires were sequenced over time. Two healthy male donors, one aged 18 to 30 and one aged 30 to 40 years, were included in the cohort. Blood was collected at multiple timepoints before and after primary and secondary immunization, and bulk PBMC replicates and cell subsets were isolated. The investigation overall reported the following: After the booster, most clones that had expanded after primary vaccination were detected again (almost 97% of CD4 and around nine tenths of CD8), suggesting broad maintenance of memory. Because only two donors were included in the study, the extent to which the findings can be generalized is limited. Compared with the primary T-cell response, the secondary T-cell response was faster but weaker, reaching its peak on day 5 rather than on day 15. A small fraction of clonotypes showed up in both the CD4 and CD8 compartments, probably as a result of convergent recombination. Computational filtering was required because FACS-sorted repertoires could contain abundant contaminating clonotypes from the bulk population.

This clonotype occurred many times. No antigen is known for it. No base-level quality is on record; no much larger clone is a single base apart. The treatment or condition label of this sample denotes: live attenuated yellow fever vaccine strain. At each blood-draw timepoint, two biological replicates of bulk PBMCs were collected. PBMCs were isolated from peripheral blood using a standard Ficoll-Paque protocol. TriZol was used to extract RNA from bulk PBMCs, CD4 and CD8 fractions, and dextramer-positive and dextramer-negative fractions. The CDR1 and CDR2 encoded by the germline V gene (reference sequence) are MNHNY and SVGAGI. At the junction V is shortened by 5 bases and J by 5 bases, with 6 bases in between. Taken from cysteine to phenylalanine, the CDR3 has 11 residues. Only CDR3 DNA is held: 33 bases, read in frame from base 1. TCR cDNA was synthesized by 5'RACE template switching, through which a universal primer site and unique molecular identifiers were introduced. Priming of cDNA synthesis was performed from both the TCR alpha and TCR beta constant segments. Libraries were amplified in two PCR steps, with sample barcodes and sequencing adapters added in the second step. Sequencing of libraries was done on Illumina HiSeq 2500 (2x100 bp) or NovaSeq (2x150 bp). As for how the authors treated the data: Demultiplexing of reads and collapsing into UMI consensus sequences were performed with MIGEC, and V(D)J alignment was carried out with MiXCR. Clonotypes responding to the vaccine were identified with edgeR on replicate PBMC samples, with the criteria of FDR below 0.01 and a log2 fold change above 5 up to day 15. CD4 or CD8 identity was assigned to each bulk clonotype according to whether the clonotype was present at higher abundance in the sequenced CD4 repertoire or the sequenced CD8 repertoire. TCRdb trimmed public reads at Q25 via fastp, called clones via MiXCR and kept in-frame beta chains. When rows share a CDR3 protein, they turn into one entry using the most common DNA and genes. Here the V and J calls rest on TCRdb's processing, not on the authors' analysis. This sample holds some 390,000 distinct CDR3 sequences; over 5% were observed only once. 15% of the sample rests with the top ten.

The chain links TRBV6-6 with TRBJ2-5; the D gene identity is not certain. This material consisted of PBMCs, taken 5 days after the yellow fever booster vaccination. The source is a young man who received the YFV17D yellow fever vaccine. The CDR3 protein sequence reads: CASSGLETQYF. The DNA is TGTGCCAGCAGTGGCTTGGAGACCCAGTACTTC.